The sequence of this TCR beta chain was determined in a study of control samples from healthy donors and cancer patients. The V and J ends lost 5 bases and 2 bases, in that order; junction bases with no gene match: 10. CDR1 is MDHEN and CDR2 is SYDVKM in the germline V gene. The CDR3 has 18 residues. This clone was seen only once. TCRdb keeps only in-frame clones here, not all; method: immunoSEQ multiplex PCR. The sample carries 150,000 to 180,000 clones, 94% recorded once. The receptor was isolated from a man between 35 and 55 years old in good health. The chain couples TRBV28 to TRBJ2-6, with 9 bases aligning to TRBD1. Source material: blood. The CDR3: CASSRGQGGVTGANVLTF. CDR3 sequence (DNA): TGTGCCAGCAGTCGGGGACAGGGCGGTGTAACTGGGGCCAACGTCCTGACTTTC.